This T cell receptor beta chain was recorded in a study of shared clonotypes between healthy human individuals. Study in general: Researchers assigned three CD4 naive, three CD4 memory, two CD8 naive and one CD8 memory plate to each donor. General study results and limits: A small donor pool kept down the genetic and exposure-history diversity that was represented.

In the case of this clone: Its antigen is still unknown.

From germline, CDR1 is SGHTA and CDR2 FQGNSA. The CDR3 is 14 amino acids. V was trimmed by 5 bases and J by 1 base, leaving 11 bases between them. Genomic DNA belonging to each subset was distributed in equal measure over several immunoSEQ plates. Data came from immunoSEQ multiplex PCR; TCRdb stores just in-frame clones and leaves some out. Of around 1,000,000 clones in the sample, approximately 77% were seen once. Negatively enriched CD4+ T cells were divided by CD45RA into naive and memory. V usage is TRBV7-2 and J usage is TRBJ2-5; D unclear. Sequenced input: memory CD4+ T cells from PBMCs. Regarding subset: CD45RA-negative fraction. This TCR was sampled from a man aged 18 to 29 in good health. Some clones in this sample may be carry-over from other donors' samples. The CDR3 reads CASSPPGSQETQYF. The DNA for the CDR3 is TGTGCCAGCAGCCCACCCGGCAGCCAAGAGACCCAGTACTTC.